The 11 T cell receptor beta chains reported below all come from one sample, sequenced in a study of cytomegalovirus exposure and HLA in healthy donors. It was with 60 Vbeta and 13 Jbeta primers that the PCR ran. Some clones are missing from TCRdb's copy, which holds only in-frame ones; the method was immunoSEQ multiplex PCR. The sample records around 150,000 clones, roughly 63% being singletons. The sequenced sample consisted of PBMCs. These receptors came from a woman aged 60 to 75 in good health and CMV-seropositive.

This chain connects TRBV5-4 to TRBJ2-7; 7 bases map to TRBD2. V lost 4 bases and J lost 2; bases outside the gene matches: 9. Germline-derived CDR1 and CDR2 are SGHNT and YYREEE (reference sequence). This CDR3 is 15 amino acids long. DNA for the CDR3: TGTGCCAGCAGCCTCGGAGGGACTACCACCTACGAGCAGTACTTC. This sequence encodes CASSLGGTTTYEQYF.

This clone was counted between two and nine times. The genes are TRBV11-2 and TRBJ2-7; D is possibly TRBD2 (5 bases). Trimming removed 5 bases at V and 2 bases at J, with 16 bases between. The germline V gene encodes CDR1 SGHAT and CDR2 FQNNGV. The CDR3 loop spans 15 amino acids. The CDR3 sequence: CASSPLLGEAYEQYF. CDR3 coding DNA: TGTGCCAGCAGCCCCCTACTGGGAGAGGCCTACGAGCAGTACTTC.

V is TRBV7-2 and J is TRBJ2-5, with TRBD2 matching over 10 bases. Trimming cost V 1 base and J 11 bases; bases outside gene matches: 7. The germline V gene encodes CDR1 SGHTA and CDR2 FQGNSA. CDR3 length: 14 amino acids. As DNA, the CDR3 is TGTGCCAGCAGCTTAGAGGCTAGCGGGAGAGAGCAGTACTTC. This gives the protein CASSLEASGREQYF.

The sample holds a few counts of this clone. In nucleotides, the CDR3 is TGTGCCAGCAGAGATCCGGGACAAAGTGGCTACACCTTC. Encoded protein: CASRDPGQSGYTF. The chain employs TRBV6-1 and TRBJ1-2, with a tentative D call TRBD1 (6 bases). This CDR3 has 13 residues. V lost 6 bases to trimming and J lost 7 bases, with 15 bases between them. Germline V gene data show CDR1 as MNHNS and CDR2 as SASEGT.

The chain uses TRBV7-2 and TRBJ2-1; TRBD2 aligns across 10 bases. CDR1 is SGHTA and CDR2 is FQGNSA in the germline V gene. The CDR3 runs 16 residues. Trimming cost V 4 bases and J 6 bases; bases outside gene matches: 9. In nucleotides, the CDR3 is TGTGCCAGCAGCTCCTCTAGCGGGAGCTATGTCAATGAGCAGTTCTTC. Protein product: CASSSSSGSYVNEQFF.

The chain joins TRBV6-6 to TRBJ1-1; D gene ambiguous. This CDR3 region has 14 residues. Trimming left V 9 bases short and J 3 bases short, with 17 bases between. Germline V lookup: CDR1 MNHNY, CDR2 SVGAGI (reference sequence). The CDR3 sequence: CASSPGSADTEAFF. The CDR3 coding sequence is TGTGCCAGTAGCCCGGGGTCTGCGGACACTGAAGCTTTCTTT.

CDR3 nucleotide sequence: TGTGCCAGCAGCCCCGGGGGGGCCGGGGAGGAGGAGCTGTTTTTT. Protein product: CASSPGGAGEEELFF. The rearrangement joins TRBV13 to TRBJ1-4; 8 bases align to TRBD2. The closer fit of TRBJ2-2 to the DNA end suggests the J call may be wrong. This CDR3 spans 15 amino acids. Germline CDR1 PRHDT, CDR2 FYEKMQ (reference sequence).

The chain recombines TRBV7-3 with TRBJ2-3; maybe TRBD2 (5 bases). The CDR3 loop spans 14 amino acids. The germline V gene encodes CDR1 SGHTA and CDR2 FQGTGA. The V end was cut by 7 bases, the J end by 0 bases, with 11 bases between. For the CDR3, the DNA is TGTGCCAGCACGCGAGGGTCTAGCACAGATACGCAGTATTTT. Amino acids: CASTRGSSTDTQYF. Full variable domain (outside the CDR3, taken from reference TRBV7-3 and TRBJ2-3): GAGVSQTPSNKVTEKGKYVELRCDPISGHTALYWYRQSLGQGPEFLIYFQGTGAADDSGLPNDRFFAVRPEGSVSTLKIQRTERGDSAVYLCASTRGSSTDTQYFGPGTRLTVL.

This clone was recorded a few times. The chain carries TRBV2 and TRBJ2-7; 10 nucleotides align to TRBD1. This CDR3 region has 14 residues. V was clipped by 6 bases and J by 4 bases; unmatched bases: 6. Germline loops: CDR1 SNHLY, CDR2 FYNNEI. This chain's CDR3 is CASSPGTGEYEQYF. Written as DNA, the CDR3 is TGTGCCAGCAGCCCCGGGACAGGGGAATACGAGCAGTACTTC.

The chain couples TRBV27 to TRBJ2-2; the match to TRBD1 covers 9 bases. Germline CDR1 is MNHEY and CDR2 is SMNVEV (reference sequence). This CDR3 has 16 residues. J lost 5 bases, V lost 2 bases, and 6 bases had no gene match. This CDR3 is CASSLTGTGRTGELFF. CDR3 sequence (DNA): TGTGCCAGCAGTTTAACCGGGACAGGGAGAACCGGGGAGCTGTTTTTT.

The chain uses TRBV5-6 and TRBJ2-3, with D uncertain. This CDR3 has 16 amino acids. Germline assignment: CDR1 SGHDT and CDR2 YYEEEE. Trimming pared 0 bases from V and 2 bases from J, leaving 13 bases between. The CDR3, as DNA: TGTGCCAGCAGCTTGGGGCCCGCCGTCCCCACAGATACGCAGTATTTT. This codes for CASSLGPAVPTDTQYF. The entire variable domain, with the rest obtained from reference TRBV5-6 and TRBJ2-3, is as follows: DAGVTQSPTHLIKTRGQQVTLRCSPKSGHDTVSWYQQALGQGPQFIFQYYEEEERQRGNFPDRFSGHQFPNYSSELNVNALLLGDSALYLCASSLGPAVPTDTQYFGPGTRLTVL.